A selection of T cell receptor beta chains follows, all from one sample in a study of cytotoxic CD8 clonotypes in ibrutinib-treated CLL. Measured with immunoSEQ multiplex PCR; TCRdb has only the in-frame clones, and not every one. The sample holds 95,000 to 100,000 clones, about 72% seen once. Material: PBMCs, obtained after 12 months of ibrutinib treatment. The receptor source for this set is a human donor with chronic lymphocytic leukemia. Each CDR3 is given with its conserved first and last residue. Fields, in order: V gene, D gene, clone size, J gene, CDR3 length, CDR3 DNA, CDR3 protein. A D gene is named only where the DNA matches it firmly. Not every row has a clone size; where given, it reads once, few, many or a size class.

V: TRBV5-1; D: NA; size: NA; J: TRBJ2-2; length: 14; DNA: TGCGCCAGCAGCTTGGATGCCGGAGGCGGGGAGCTGTTTTTT; CDR3: CASSLDAGGGELFF
V: TRBV7-9; D: TRBD1; size: NA; J: TRBJ2-7; length: 14; DNA: TGTGCCAGCAGCTTCCCCAGGGGGACCGACGAGCAGTACTTC; CDR3: CASSFPRGTDEQYF
V: TRBV9; D: NA; size: NA; J: TRBJ1-1; length: 15; DNA: TGTGCCAGCAGCGCCCTAGGGGACATCAACACTGAAGCTTTCTTT; CDR3: CASSALGDINTEAFF
V: TRBV5-5; D: NA; size: NA; J: TRBJ1-1; length: 16; DNA: TGTGCCAGCAGCTTTCGGGGCGTCGGCACTAACACTGAAGCTTTCTTT; CDR3: CASSFRGVGTNTEAFF
V: TRBV25-1; D: NA; size: once; J: TRBJ1-5; length: 16; DNA: TGTGCCAGCAGTGAATCGGGAGGGAGTAGCAATCAGCCCCAGCATTTT; CDR3: CASSESGGSSNQPQHF
V: TRBV7-3; D: TRBD2; size: NA; J: TRBJ2-1; length: 16; DNA: TGTGCCAGCAGCTCCTCGGGAGGCGGGGGGTACAATGAGCAGTTCTTC; CDR3: CASSSSGGGGYNEQFF
V: TRBV7-2; D: NA; size: NA; J: TRBJ2-5; length: 15; DNA: TGTGCCAGCAGCCTAGGCTGGCGGGCGGGTGAGACCCAGTACTTC; CDR3: CASSLGWRAGETQYF
V: TRBV28; D: TRBD1; size: NA; J: TRBJ2-1; length: 18; DNA: TGTGCCAGCAGTCGGCCCGGGACAGGGGTAATTGGTTACAATGAGCAGTTCTTC; CDR3: CASSRPGTGVIGYNEQFF
V: TRBV6-1; D: NA; size: NA; J: TRBJ2-3; length: 12; DNA: TGTGCCAGCAGGACTACCGGAGATACGCAGTATTTT; CDR3: CASRTTGDTQYF
V: TRBV5-8; D: TRBD2; size: NA; J: TRBJ2-5; length: 16; DNA: TGTGCCAGCAGCCCAGGACTAGCGGGGGCGGAAGAGACCCAGTACTTC; CDR3: CASSPGLAGAEETQYF
V: TRBV6-6; D: NA; size: once; J: TRBJ1-2; length: 13; DNA: TGTGCCAGCAGTCGGAGGGGAGGTTATGGCTACACCTTC; CDR3: CASSRRGGYGYTF
V: TRBV10-2; D: TRBD1; size: NA; J: TRBJ1-1; length: 14; DNA: TGCGCCAGCAGTGACCGGACAGGGGGGACTGAAGCTTTCTTT; CDR3: CASSDRTGGTEAFF
V: TRBV7-2; D: NA; size: few; J: TRBJ2-6; length: 15; DNA: TGTGCCAGCAGCCGGGCCGTCTCTGGGGCCAACGTCCTGACTTTC; CDR3: CASSRAVSGANVLTF
V: TRBV6-5; D: NA; size: NA; J: TRBJ1-4; length: 14; DNA: TGTGCCAGCAGTTACGGGGGGCGTGGAGAAAAACTGTTTTTT; CDR3: CASSYGGRGEKLFF
V: TRBV15; D: NA; size: NA; J: TRBJ2-7; length: 14; DNA: TGTGCCACCAGCAGAGCCACGGGTTCAAGGCGGCAGTACTTC; CDR3: CATSRATGSRRQYF